Described below is a single T cell receptor beta chain sequence and its context. Its antigen is unidentified. One junction end disagrees with the germline gene, perhaps due to a read error. A library of TCRbeta sequences, prepared with unique molecular identifiers, was generated. TCRdb reprocessed the PCR reads with MiXCR, giving one entry per CDR3 protein. The sample gives 900,000 or so distinct CDR3 sequences, roughly 15% of which show up once; roughly 5% is in the top ten. This sample was taken from a study of T-cell reconstitution after alpha-beta-depleted transplantation in children. The CDR3 spans 13 residues. The germline V gene encodes CDR1 MGHRA and CDR2 YSYEKL. Study conclusions and caveats: Newly produced T cells mostly provided counts and TCRbeta diversity after one year, as hyperexpanded clones declined.

The chain is built from TRBV4-1 and TRBJ2-7; 12 nucleotides agree with TRBD2. The sequence derives from a male patient under 18 who had a stem cell transplant for acute lymphoblastic leukemia, so the T cells may come from the graft donor. Source: PBMCs, mostly from graft donor cells, taken 360 days after TCRalphabeta/CD19-depleted stem cell transplant. In DNA form, the CDR3 reads TGCGCCAGCAGCCAGACGGGACTAGCGGGCCTCACTTTC. Translated: CASSQTGLAGLTF.